This T cell receptor (beta chain) was profiled in a study of blood T cell repertoires in COVID-19. Participant reports of clinical history set cohort assignment. Cohort 3 recovery required two negative PCRs, clearance, or symptom resolution. Looked up from germline, CDR1 is SGDLS and CDR2 is YYNGEE. After removal of 4 bases from V and 1 base from J, the junction contained 3 bases not matched to a gene. CDR3 size: 14 residues. Original processing notes: Using reference gene primer amplification, nucleated cell counts were estimated. Using immunoSEQ multiplex PCR, the repertoire was profiled, and TCRdb retains in-frame clones only, with some absent. V and J calls and clone size are those listed in that table; D and trimming were worked out from the DNA. The sample lists 290,000 or so clones, 80% to 95% seen once, with 0.9% to 1.2% in the top ten.

This TCR was recovered from a woman aged 25 to 39 who had recovered from COVID-19. The sequencing sample was made of PBMCs or T cells enriched from blood (not recorded which). The chain has TRBV9 and TRBJ1-1, with TRBD1 matching over 8 bases. Here the CDR3 DNA reads TGTGCCAGCAGCTATGGACAGGGGAACACTGAAGCTTTCTTT. As protein: CASSYGQGNTEAFF.